The source of this T cell receptor (beta chain) is a study of shared clonotypes between healthy human individuals. The CDR3 is 17 amino acids. CDR1 is SGHNT and CDR2 is YYREEE in the germline V gene (reference sequence). With 4 bases clipped from V and 3 bases from J, the junction kept 8 bases outside the gene matches. Sequencing on ten immunoSEQ deep assay plates was performed for unsorted PBMC DNA. Data came from immunoSEQ multiplex PCR; TCRdb stores just in-frame clones and leaves some out. This sample has some 490,000 clones, with around 73% found just once. Sequences were obtained from PBMCs. This receptor was identified in a woman between 40 and 55 years old in good health. Some clones in this sample may be carry-over from other donors' samples. V is TRBV5-4 and J is TRBJ2-5; TRBD2 matches at 14 bases. CDR3 DNA: TGTGCCAGCAGCCCGCGACTAGCGGGAGGGATGGAAGAGACCCAGTACTTC. Translation: CASSPRLAGGMEETQYF.